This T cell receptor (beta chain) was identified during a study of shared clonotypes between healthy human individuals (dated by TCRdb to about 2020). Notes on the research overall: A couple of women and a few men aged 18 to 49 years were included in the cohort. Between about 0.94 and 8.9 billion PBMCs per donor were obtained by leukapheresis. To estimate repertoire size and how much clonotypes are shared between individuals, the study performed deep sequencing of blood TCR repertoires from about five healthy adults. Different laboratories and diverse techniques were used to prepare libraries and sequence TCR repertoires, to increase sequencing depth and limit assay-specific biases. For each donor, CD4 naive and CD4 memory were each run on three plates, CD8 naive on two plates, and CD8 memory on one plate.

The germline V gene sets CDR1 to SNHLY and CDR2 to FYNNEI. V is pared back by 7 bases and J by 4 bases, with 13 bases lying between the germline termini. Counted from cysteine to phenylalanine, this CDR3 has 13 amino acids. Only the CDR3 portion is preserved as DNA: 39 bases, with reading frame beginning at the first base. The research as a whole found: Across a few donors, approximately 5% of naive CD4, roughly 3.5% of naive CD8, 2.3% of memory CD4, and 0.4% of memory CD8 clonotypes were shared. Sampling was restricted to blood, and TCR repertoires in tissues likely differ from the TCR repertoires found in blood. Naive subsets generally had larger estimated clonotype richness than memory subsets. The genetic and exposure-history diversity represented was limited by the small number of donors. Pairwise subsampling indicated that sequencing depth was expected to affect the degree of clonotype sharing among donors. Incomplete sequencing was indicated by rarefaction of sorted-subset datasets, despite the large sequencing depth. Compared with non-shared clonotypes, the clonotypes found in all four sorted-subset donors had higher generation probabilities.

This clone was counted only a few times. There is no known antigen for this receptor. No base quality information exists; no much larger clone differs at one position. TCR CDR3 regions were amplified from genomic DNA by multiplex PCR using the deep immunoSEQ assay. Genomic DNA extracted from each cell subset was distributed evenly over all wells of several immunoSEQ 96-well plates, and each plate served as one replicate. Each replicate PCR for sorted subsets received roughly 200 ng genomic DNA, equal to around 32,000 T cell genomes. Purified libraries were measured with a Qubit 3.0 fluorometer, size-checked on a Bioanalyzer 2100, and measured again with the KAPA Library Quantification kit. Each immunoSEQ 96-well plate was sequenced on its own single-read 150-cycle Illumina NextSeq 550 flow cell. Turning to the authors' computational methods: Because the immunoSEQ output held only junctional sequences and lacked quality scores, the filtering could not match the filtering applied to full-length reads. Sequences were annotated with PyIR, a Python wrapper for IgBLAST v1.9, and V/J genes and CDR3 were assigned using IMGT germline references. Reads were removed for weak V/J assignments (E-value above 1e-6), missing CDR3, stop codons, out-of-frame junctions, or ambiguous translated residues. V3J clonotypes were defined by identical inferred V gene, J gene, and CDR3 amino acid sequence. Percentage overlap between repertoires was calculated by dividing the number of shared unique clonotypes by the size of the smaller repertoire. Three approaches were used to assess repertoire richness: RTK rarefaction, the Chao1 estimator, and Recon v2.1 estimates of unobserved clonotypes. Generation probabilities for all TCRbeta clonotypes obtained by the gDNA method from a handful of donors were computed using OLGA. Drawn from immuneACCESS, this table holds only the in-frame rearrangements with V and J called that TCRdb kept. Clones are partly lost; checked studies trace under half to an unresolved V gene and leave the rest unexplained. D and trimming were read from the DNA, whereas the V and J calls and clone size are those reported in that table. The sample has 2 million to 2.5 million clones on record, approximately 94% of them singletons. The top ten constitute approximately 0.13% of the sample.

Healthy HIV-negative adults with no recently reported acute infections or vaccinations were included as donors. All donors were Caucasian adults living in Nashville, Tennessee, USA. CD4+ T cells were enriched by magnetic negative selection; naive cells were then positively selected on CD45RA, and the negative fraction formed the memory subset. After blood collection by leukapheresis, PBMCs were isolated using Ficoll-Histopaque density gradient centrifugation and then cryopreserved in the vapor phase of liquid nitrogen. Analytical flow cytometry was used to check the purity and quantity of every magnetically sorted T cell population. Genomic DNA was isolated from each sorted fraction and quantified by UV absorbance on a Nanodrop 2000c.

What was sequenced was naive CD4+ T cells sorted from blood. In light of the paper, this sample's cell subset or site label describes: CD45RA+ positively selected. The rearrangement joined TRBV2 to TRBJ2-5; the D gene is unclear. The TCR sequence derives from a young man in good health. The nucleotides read TGTGCCAGCATCCAGGAAGTGGCAGAGACCCAGTACTTC. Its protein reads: CASIQEVAETQYF.